These T cell receptor beta chains were read from a single sample in a study of blood T cells in healthy people across ages. TCRdb redid the calling of the 5' RACE reads with MiXCR, one entry per CDR3 protein. This repertoire shows 1.5 million to 2 million distinct CDR3 sequences, about 50% found once; its top ten account for more than 2%. The sequencing input was blood. The receptors were sampled from a woman aged 40-49 years in good health. CDR3s include the opening cysteine and the closing phenylalanine or tryptophan. A D gene is named only where the DNA matches it firmly. Not every row has a clone size; where given, it reads once, few, many or a size class.

TRBJ2-1 | TRBV4-2 | TRBD2 | many | TGTGCCAGCAGCCAAGTCGGGGGGGGCCATGAGCAGTTCTTC | CASSQVGGGHEQFF
TRBJ2-7 | TRBV18 | . | few | TGTGCCAGCTCACCACCTTCCAGGGAGAGCTCCTACGAGCAGTACTTC | CASSPPSRESSYEQYF
TRBJ1-2 | TRBV7-9 | . | . | TGTGTCAGCAGCTCAGGACCCGGTCATTGGGGCTACACCTTC | CVSSSGPGHWGYTF
TRBJ2-3 | TRBV6-1 | TRBD2 | . | TGTGCTAGCAGTAGGGCCGGGACTAGCGGGGGGAAGGGAGATACGCAGTATTTT | CASSRAGTSGGKGDTQYF
TRBJ1-2 | TRBV12-3/TRBV12-4 | TRBD1 | . | TGTGCCAGCAGCCCAGAATTAGGAACCGGGACAGTTGGCTACACCTTC | CASSPELGTGTVGYTF
TRBJ2-7 | TRBV20-1 | . | once | TGCAGTGCTCCGACCGTAGACGAGCAGTACTTC | CSAPTVDEQYF
TRBJ2-1 | TRBV12-3/TRBV12-4 | . | few | TGTGCCAGCAGTTTGAGCAGGGGCAAGGGTAATGAGCAGTTCTTC | CASSLSRGKGNEQFF
TRBJ1-5 | TRBV20-1 | TRBD1 | once | TGCAGTGCCACCGGAACGACAGGGGACAATCAGCCCCAGCATTTT | CSATGTTGDNQPQHF
TRBJ1-2 | TRBV21-1 | . | . | TGTGCCAGCAATGGGGACAGGGCCGGCGGCTACACCTTC | CASNGDRAGGYTF
TRBJ1-2 | TRBV28 | . | few | TGTGCCAGCACGGAGGGCTCCCGTGACTACACCTTC | CASTEGSRDYTF
TRBJ2-3 | TRBV5-1 | TRBD2 | once | TGCGCCAGCAGCTCGGAGCCCGGGACTAGCACAGATGCGCAGTATTTT | CASSSEPGTSTDAQYF
TRBJ2-3 | TRBV27 | TRBD2 | few | TGTGCCAGCAGCAAATCCCTAGCGGGGGGAGGAGATACGCAGTATTTT | CASSKSLAGGGDTQYF
TRBJ2-7 | TRBV28 | TRBD2 | . | TGTGCCAGCAGTTTCGCGGGGGGAAGCCACGAGCAGTACTTC | CASSFAGGSHEQYF
TRBJ2-3 | TRBV4-2 | . | . | TGTGCCAGCAGCCAAGATGGGGGTAGGGACATGAGCACAGATACGCAGTATTTT | CASSQDGGRDMSTDTQYF
TRBJ2-5 | TRBV15 | TRBD1 | few | TGTGCCACCAGCAGGCACGGACAGGGTTTCCAAGAGACCCAGTACTTC | CATSRHGQGFQETQYF
TRBJ2-1 | TRBV5-1 | . | . | TGCGCCAGCAGCGGCGGGGGCACCTACAATGAGCAGTTCTTC | CASSGGGTYNEQFF
TRBJ2-3 | TRBV9 | . | many | TGTGCCAGCAGCGTAGCTACTGGGGCTTATACGCAGTATTTT | CASSVATGAYTQYF
TRBJ1-6 | TRBV7-2 | TRBD1 | . | TGTGCCAGCAGCCGAGTGGGTAGACAGGGTAATTCACCCCTCCACTTT | CASSRVGRQGNSPLHF
TRBJ1-5 | TRBV20-1 | . | . | TGCAGTGCTAGGGGGGGGAGGCAGTCGCGCAATCAGCCCCAGCATTTT | CSARGGRQSRNQPQHF
TRBJ1-6 | TRBV6-6 | . | few | TGTGCCAGCAATCCCACCCGCAATTCACCCCTCCACTTT | CASNPTRNSPLHF
TRBJ2-7 | TRBV12-3/TRBV12-4 | . | few | TGTGCCAGCAGTGTAGCTCGTAGCGGCGAGCAGTACTTC | CASSVARSGEQYF
TRBJ2-1 | TRBV24-1 | . | . | TGTGCCACCCGGGGGGCCTCCTACAATGAGCAGTTCTTC | CATRGASYNEQFF
TRBJ1-6 | TRBV4-1 | TRBD1 | few | TGCGCCAGCAGCCAAGAAGTCAACTTAAAGACAGGGGGAAATTCACCCCTCCACTTT | CASSQEVNLKTGGNSPLHF
TRBJ2-7 | TRBV6-1 | . | few | TGTGCCAGCAGTGAATGGCGTCTTATCGAGCAGTACTTC | CASSEWRLIEQYF
TRBJ2-7 | TRBV29-1 | . | . | TGCAGCGTTGTAGCGGTCTACGAGCAGTACTTC | CSVVAVYEQYF
TRBJ1-2 | TRBV25-1 | TRBD1 | few | TGTGCCAGCAGGCGAGGGACAGCCAATTCAGGCGGCGGCTACACCTTC | CASRRGTANSGGGYTF
TRBJ2-7 | TRBV5-1 | TRBD2 | . | TGCGCCAGCAGCCCCGGGACTAGCGGGGGGGCACACGAGCAGTACTTC | CASSPGTSGGAHEQYF
TRBJ2-1 | TRBV3-1 | TRBD2 | . | TGTGCCAGCAGCCCAGAGACTAGCGTGTGGGATGAGCAGTTCTTC | CASSPETSVWDEQFF
TRBJ1-2 | TRBV20-1 | . | . | TGCAGTGCTAGGGGCGACGGGGTTAACTATGGCTACACCTTC | CSARGDGVNYGYTF
TRBJ2-3 | TRBV28 | . | . | TGTGCCAGCAGTTTATTAGTGATTAGCACAGATACGCAGTATTTT | CASSLLVISTDTQYF
TRBJ1-4 | TRBV3-1 | . | . | TGTGCCAGCAGCCAAGATGTGTCAGTAACTAATGAAAAACTGTTTTTT | CASSQDVSVTNEKLFF
TRBJ2-7 | TRBV7-2 | . | . | TGTGCCACCCGACAGGCCAGCTCCTACGAGCAGTACTTC | CATRQASSYEQYF
TRBJ2-5 | TRBV20-1 | TRBD1 | few | TGCAGTGCTCAGGGGGCCAGAGAGACCCAGTACTTC | CSAQGARETQYF
TRBJ1-5 | TRBV6-6 | . | . | TGTGCCAGCAGTTACTCGAGGGGACCGGGGCAGCCCCAGCATTTT | CASSYSRGPGQPQHF
TRBJ2-3 | TRBV3-1 | . | . | TGTGCCAGCAGCCAAGGGAGCCCGATAGCGACGCAGTATTTT | CASSQGSPIATQYF
TRBJ2-1 | TRBV27 | . | . | TGTGCCAGCAGTTTCAGGGACACACTCAACCCACAGTTCTTC | CASSFRDTLNPQFF
TRBJ2-7 | TRBV18 | . | few | TGTGCCAGCTCACCAGCCACCCTCCTTAGTTACTACGAGCAGTACTTC | CASSPATLLSYYEQYF
TRBJ2-1 | TRBV3-1 | TRBD2 | . | TGTGCCAGCAGCCCTGGACGAGCGGGGCAGAATGAGCAGTTCTTC | CASSPGRAGQNEQFF
TRBJ1-2 | TRBV6-6 | . | . | TGTGCCAGCAGACCGGACGGTTATGGCTACACCTTC | CASRPDGYGYTF
TRBJ2-7 | TRBV9 | TRBD2 | . | TGTGCCAGCAGCGAGGGGTCTAGCGGTTCCTACGAGCAGTACTTC | CASSEGSSGSYEQYF
TRBJ2-3 | TRBV7-9 | TRBD2 | once | TGTGCCGTTCAGCGGGGCTCCACAGATACGCAGTATTTT | CAVQRGSTDTQYF